Listed here is a single T cell receptor beta chain. Its target antigen remains unknown. No base quality information exists; no much larger clone differs at one position. Library preparation was by 5' RACE. Sequencing instrument: Illumina HiSeq 2500. A second PCR of about 7 to 12 cycles was run with a J-beta primer mix and a sample-barcoded 5' primer. Each TCR beta cDNA molecule received a unique molecular identifier from a template-switch 5' adaptor carrying 12 random nucleotides. Each sample yielded at least 3 million CDR3-containing paired-end reads. The Mint cDNA synthesis kit, primed by a TRBC-specific oligonucleotide, was used to synthesize first-strand cDNA from all RNA. All cDNA was treated with uracil-DNA glycosylase and then went through a first 18-cycle PCR with the universal primers M1SS and BC2_uni_R. In the paper's pipeline: Normalization of each sample was performed by random selection of 1 million high-quality reads, each carrying a distinct molecular identifier. Reads with shared molecular identifiers were discarded instead of being binned into consensus sequences. MiTCR, with a Q25 quality threshold and the strictest error-elimination algorithm, was used for CDR3 identification, clonotype clustering and error correction. A nonparametric unseen species model with Euler transformation was used to estimate a lower bound on total TCR beta diversity. TCRdb applied fastp at Q25 and MiXCR to the public reads, then kept only in-frame beta chains. CDR3 protein sequences are deduplicated, and each keeps its most common genes and DNA. The authors' filters were not applied to this entry. The sample table holds over a million distinct CDR3 sequences, of which 40% to 55% were seen once. The ten largest make up 18% of the sample.

Including the terminal cysteine and phenylalanine, the CDR3 comprises 15 residues. The sequence is cut down to CDR3 DNA, 45 bases in frame from base 1. Compared with germline, V lacks 5 bases and J lacks 9 bases; bases without a gene match: 12. This sample is drawn from a study of blood T cells in healthy people across ages (dated by TCRdb to about 2015). Study-level background: In model experiments, template switching captured about one uniquely barcoded TCR beta cDNA molecule for every two T cells. To track age-related changes in TCR beta repertoire diversity, the study relied on deep sequencing normalized with unique cDNA molecular identifiers. Four age groups were formed from the donors: young (average 16 years), middle-aged (around 40), aged (about 62) and long-lived (about 80). To avoid experimental bias, donors of different ages were spread randomly across the sequencing lanes. The study analyzed two additional independent replicas of 1 million unique cDNA reads from the same blood draw for two donors, one aged 18 to 30 and one aged 80 or older.

On the study overall, not on this receptor specifically: A strong correlation was found between observed TCR beta diversity and the percentage of naive T cells measured by flow cytometry. Because donor CMV infection status was unknown, age-related changes in expanded clonotypes were potentially confounded. As age increased, observed TCR beta diversity per million T cells dropped in a roughly linear way, and a significant reduction was already evident by age about 40. The long-lived group showed more naive CD4+ T cells, fewer expanded clones and increased TCR diversity than the aged group, suggesting age selection. Estimates of total diversity based on one million sequenced T cells were considered lower bounds and underestimates. Bulk unsorted PBMC profiling prevented conclusive comparison of naive and antigen-experienced compartments.

Donors were 35 to 40 systemically healthy Caucasian individuals from Russia aged roughly 6 to 95 years. Approximately 10 milliliters of peripheral blood were collected from each donor into EDTA-treated Vacutainer tubes. Ficoll-Paque density-gradient centrifugation was used to isolate PBMCs, with at least 7 million obtained per sample. Total RNA was extracted from PBMCs with Trizol reagent, with at least 6 micrograms obtained per sample. The percentages of naive CD45RAhigh/CD27high T cells were determined by flow cytometry on a PBMC aliquot from every donor. The sequencing input was blood. This clonotype originated in a woman aged 60 to 75 in good health. The rearrangement combines TRBV12-3 or TRBV12-4 with TRBJ2-1; 8 bases in between match TRBD2. The nucleotide sequence is TGTGCCAGCAGTCCTTTCCTGACTAGCGTTGCTGAGCAGTTCTTC. Its amino acids are CASSPFLTSVAEQFF.